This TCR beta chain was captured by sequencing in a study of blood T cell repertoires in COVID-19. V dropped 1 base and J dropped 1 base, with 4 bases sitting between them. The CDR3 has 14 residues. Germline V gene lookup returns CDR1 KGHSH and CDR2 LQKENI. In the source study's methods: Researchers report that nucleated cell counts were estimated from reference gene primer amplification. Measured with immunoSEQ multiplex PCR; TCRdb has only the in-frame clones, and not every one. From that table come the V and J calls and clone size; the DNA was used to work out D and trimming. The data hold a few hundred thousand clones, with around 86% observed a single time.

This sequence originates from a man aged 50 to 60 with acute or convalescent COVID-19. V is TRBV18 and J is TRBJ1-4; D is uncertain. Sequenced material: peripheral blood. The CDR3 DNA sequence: TGTGCCAGCTCACCACGGAGAACTAATGAAAAACTGTTTTTT. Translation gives CASSPRRTNEKLFF.